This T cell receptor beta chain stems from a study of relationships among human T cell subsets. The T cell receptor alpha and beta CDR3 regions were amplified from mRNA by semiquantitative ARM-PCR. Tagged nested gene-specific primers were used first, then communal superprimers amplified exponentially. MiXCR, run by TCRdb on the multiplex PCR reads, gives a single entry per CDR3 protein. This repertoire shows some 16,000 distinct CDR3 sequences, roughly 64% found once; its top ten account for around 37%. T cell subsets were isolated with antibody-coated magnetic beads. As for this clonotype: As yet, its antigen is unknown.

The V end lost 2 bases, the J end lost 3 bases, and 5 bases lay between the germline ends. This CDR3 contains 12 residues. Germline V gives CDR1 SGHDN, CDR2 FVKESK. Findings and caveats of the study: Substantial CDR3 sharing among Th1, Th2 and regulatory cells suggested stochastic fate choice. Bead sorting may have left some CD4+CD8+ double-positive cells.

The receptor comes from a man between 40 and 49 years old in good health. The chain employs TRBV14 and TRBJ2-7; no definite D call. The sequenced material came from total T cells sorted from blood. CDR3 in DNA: TGTGCCAGCAGCCAAACCTTCTACGAGCAGTACTTC. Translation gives CASSQTFYEQYF.